A selection of T cell receptor beta chains follows, all from one sample in a study of shared clonotypes between healthy human individuals. Only in-frame clones appear in the TCRdb table, and some are missing; sequencing was by immunoSEQ multiplex PCR. The repertoire holds some 2,500,000 clones, with 90% to 95% as singletons. Input material: naive CD4+ T cells from PBMCs. The origin of the receptors is a man aged 18 to 30 in good health. Some clones in this sample may be carry-over from other donors' samples. Each CDR3 is given with its conserved first and last residue. D genes are given only for firm matches. A row's size may be missing; if present it is once, few, many or a size class.

CDR3 DNA | CDR3 protein | V gene | clone size | J gene | CDR3 length | D gene
TGTGCCACGACTAGCGGGGGATCCTACGAGCAGTACTTC | CATTSGGSYEQYF | TRBV10-3 | NA | TRBJ2-7 | 13 | TRBD2
TGTGCCAGCAGCACCCCTAGCGGAGGGGGCAGGAAGACCCAGTACTTC | CASSTPSGGGRKTQYF | TRBV7-8 | NA | TRBJ2-5 | 16 | NA
TGTGCCAGCAGTTTAGCGCAGGGGGCTACTGGCTACACCTTC | CASSLAQGATGYTF | TRBV27 | NA | TRBJ1-2 | 14 | TRBD1
TGTGCCAGCAGCTTTCAGGGGGCCGGGACTAGCGGGAGTGTCGCAGTGCTCTTC | CASSFQGAGTSGSVAVLF | TRBV7-9 | NA | TRBJ2-1 | 18 | TRBD2
TGTGCCAGCAGTTTTACACCGCTAGCAGATACGCAGTATTTT | CASSFTPLADTQYF | TRBV9 | NA | TRBJ2-3 | 14 | NA
TGTGCCACCAGCAGAGGTCGGGCCGTCGGAGATACGCAGTATTTT | CATSRGRAVGDTQYF | TRBV15 | NA | TRBJ2-3 | 15 | NA
TGCAGCGTTGGTATGAACTATGGCTACACCTTC | CSVGMNYGYTF | TRBV29-1 | NA | TRBJ1-2 | 11 | NA
TGTGCCAGCAGTTCCAGGGCCCCAACGGCATATGAAAAACTGTTTTTT | CASSSRAPTAYEKLFF | TRBV28 | NA | TRBJ1-4 | 16 | NA
TGTGCCAGTAGCGGGACTAGCGGGAGAGCCACGCAGTATTTT | CASSGTSGRATQYF | TRBV19 | once | TRBJ2-3 | 14 | TRBD2
TGTGCCAGCAGTAAAAACCGGGACATCTCGAACACCGGGGAGCTGTTTTTT | CASSKNRDISNTGELFF | TRBV7-3 | NA | TRBJ2-2 | 17 | NA
TGTGCCAGCAGGGGCAGGTCGGGGTCGCGGGAGCGGGAGAGAAACATTCAGTACTTC | CASRGRSGSRERERNIQYF | TRBV28 | NA | TRBJ2-4 | 19 | TRBD2
TGTGCCAGCACTTCGACGGGACTAGCGGGCCCGGCCTACGAGCAGTACTTC | CASTSTGLAGPAYEQYF | TRBV28 | NA | TRBJ2-7 | 17 | TRBD2
TGTGCCAGCAGCCCCGAGGCAGGTCTTGGCTACACCTTC | CASSPEAGLGYTF | TRBV7-9 | NA | TRBJ1-2 | 13 | NA
TGTGCCAGCAGAGCCCGACAGGGGAGCAATCAGCCCCAGCATTTT | CASRARQGSNQPQHF | TRBV2 | NA | TRBJ1-5 | 15 | TRBD1
TGTGCCAGCGCTCGGGCATCCTGCGAGCAGTACTTC | CASARASCEQYF | TRBV28 | NA | TRBJ2-7 | 12 | NA
TGTGCCAGCAGTCTCGGGACTCAGTACAATGAGCAGTTCTTC | CASSLGTQYNEQFF | TRBV5-4 | once | TRBJ2-1 | 14 | NA
TGTGCCAGCAGTCGGGTCTACAATGAGCAGTTCTTC | CASSRVYNEQFF | TRBV2 | once | TRBJ2-1 | 12 | NA
TGTGCCAGCAGCTCACCCCGGGGATTTTGTGGCGAGCAGTACTTC | CASSSPRGFCGEQYF | TRBV7-4 | NA | TRBJ2-7 | 15 | NA
TGCGCCAGCAGCTGGACAGGCGGTGACTATGGCTACACCTTC | CASSWTGGDYGYTF | TRBV5-1 | NA | TRBJ1-2 | 14 | TRBD1
TGTGCCAGCAGCCTAGCGGGAGGAACCGGGGAGCTGTTTTTT | CASSLAGGTGELFF | TRBV7-2 | NA | TRBJ2-2 | 14 | TRBD2
TGTGCCAGCAGCGCCGACGGGAGCTCCTACGAGCAGTACTTC | CASSADGSSYEQYF | TRBV7-3 | NA | TRBJ2-7 | 14 | NA
TGTGCCAGCAGCGTAGAGTTGGCGGGAGGTAATAATGAGCAGTTCTTC | CASSVELAGGNNEQFF | TRBV9 | NA | TRBJ2-1 | 16 | TRBD2
TGTGCCAGCAGCTTAAAGTCCTCTGGGGCCAACGTCCTGACTTTC | CASSLKSSGANVLTF | TRBV7-9 | NA | TRBJ2-6 | 15 | NA
TGTGCCAGCAGTTTATTGTCTGGAAACACCATATATTTT | CASSLLSGNTIYF | TRBV28 | NA | TRBJ1-3 | 13 | NA
TGTGCCATCAGTGTGCTGGGTGGGAGCTACGAGCAGTACTTC | CAISVLGGSYEQYF | TRBV10-3 | NA | TRBJ2-7 | 14 | NA
TGCGCCAGCGGGCCCTCGGGCACTAGCACAGATACGCAGTATTTT | CASGPSGTSTDTQYF | TRBV5-1 | NA | TRBJ2-3 | 15 | NA
TGTGCCAGCAGCCCCATCAGGGGGCGGTCAGATACGCAGTATTTT | CASSPIRGRSDTQYF | TRBV28 | NA | TRBJ2-3 | 15 | TRBD1
TGTGCCAGCAGCGTGCTAGCGGGAGTGACAGATACGCAGTATTTT | CASSVLAGVTDTQYF | TRBV9 | NA | TRBJ2-3 | 15 | TRBD2
TGTGCCATCAGTGAGGCGGCTAACACTGAAGCTTTCTTT | CAISEAANTEAFF | TRBV10-3 | NA | TRBJ1-1 | 13 | NA
TGTGCCAGCAGCTTACGCCTAGCGGGAGGTTCCTACAATGAGCAGTTCTTC | CASSLRLAGGSYNEQFF | TRBV7-9 | NA | TRBJ2-1 | 17 | TRBD2
TGTGCCAGCAGCGTAGCTAACTTAAGGGATACGCAGTATTTT | CASSVANLRDTQYF | TRBV9 | NA | TRBJ2-3 | 14 | NA
TGCGCCAGCAGCTCCCAAGAGGTGGTGGATGAGCAGTTCTTC | CASSSQEVVDEQFF | TRBV5-1 | NA | TRBJ2-1 | 14 | NA
TGCAGCGTCCGACAGGGAGGTGGGAAAGGCTACACCTTC | CSVRQGGGKGYTF | TRBV29-1 | NA | TRBJ1-2 | 13 | TRBD1
TGTGCCAGCAGCCCCGGGGGGCCGGGACTAGTCTTCTACGAGCAGTACTTC | CASSPGGPGLVFYEQYF | TRBV7-9 | NA | TRBJ2-7 | 17 | TRBD2
TGTGCCAGCAGCCTTAAAGTGGGACAGAGAAGCCAAGAGACCCAGTACTTC | CASSLKVGQRSQETQYF | TRBV7-9 | NA | TRBJ2-5 | 17 | TRBD1
TGTGCCAGCAGCCCTAAACAGCGAATTAATGAAAAACTGTTTTTT | CASSPKQRINEKLFF | TRBV7-9 | NA | TRBJ1-4 | 15 | NA
TGTGCCAGCAGGCAGGGGTTTGAGCAGTTCTTC | CASRQGFEQFF | TRBV6-6 | NA | TRBJ2-1 | 11 | NA
TGTGCCAGCAGTCTACGGACAGGGGCTGAAGCTTTCTTT | CASSLRTGAEAFF | TRBV27 | once | TRBJ1-1 | 13 | TRBD1
TGCGCCAGCAGGGGGCGGCTAGGCGCAGATACGCAGTATTTT | CASRGRLGADTQYF | TRBV5-1 | once | TRBJ2-3 | 14 | NA
TGTGCCAGCAGTCCCCGGCGGGTGAACACTGAAGCTTTCTTT | CASSPRRVNTEAFF | TRBV27 | NA | TRBJ1-1 | 14 | NA
TGTGCCAGCAGCCGATCGGGGTCAAAACCGTCCTACGAGCAGTACTTC | CASSRSGSKPSYEQYF | TRBV11-2 | once | TRBJ2-7 | 16 | NA
TGTGCCAGCAGTTACTTACCGGGACAGGGGACAGTGCAGTACTTC | CASSYLPGQGTVQYF | TRBV6-6 | NA | TRBJ2-7 | 15 | TRBD1
TGCGCCAGCAGCTTGGAGTCCGTCGGGTACACTGAAGCTTTCTTT | CASSLESVGYTEAFF | TRBV5-1 | few | TRBJ1-1 | 15 | NA
TGTGCCAGCAGCTTCCCTGGCCGGGCCGAGCAGTACTTC | CASSFPGRAEQYF | TRBV5-4 | NA | TRBJ2-7 | 13 | NA
TGCGCCAGCAGCCAAGGGGCAGGGGCAACATACAATGAGCAGTTCTTC | CASSQGAGATYNEQFF | TRBV4-1 | NA | TRBJ2-1 | 16 | NA
TGCGCCAGCAGCCCCACCCCGAGCTCCTACGAGCAGTACTTC | CASSPTPSSYEQYF | TRBV4-3 | NA | TRBJ2-7 | 14 | NA
TGTGCCAGCAGCCTAGCGGGAGGCGGAAACGGGGAGCTGTTTTTT | CASSLAGGGNGELFF | TRBV7-9 | NA | TRBJ2-2 | 15 | TRBD2
TGTGCCAGCAGCTTAGCGGGAGGGGACTACAATGAGCAGTTCTTC | CASSLAGGDYNEQFF | TRBV7-4 | NA | TRBJ2-1 | 15 | TRBD2
TGTGCCAGCAGCCGGGAGGTGGGAGCGTCACCCCTCCACTTT | CASSREVGASPLHF | TRBV7-9 | NA | TRBJ1-6 | 14 | NA
TGCGCCAGCAGCTACGGGACAGGGGGGCAAAACATTCAGTACTTC | CASSYGTGGQNIQYF | TRBV5-1 | NA | TRBJ2-4 | 15 | TRBD1
TGTGCCAGCAGCTTAGTACTAGCGGGAGGGTCCGGGGAGCTGTTTTTT | CASSLVLAGGSGELFF | TRBV7-6 | NA | TRBJ2-2 | 16 | TRBD2